This section outlines one T cell receptor beta chain sequence together with its context. The entry originates in a study of OX40 agonist ivuxolimab in advanced cancers. The CDR3 runs 15 residues. Per germline, CDR1 MDHEN and CDR2 SYDVKM. V lost 6 bases and J lost 4, with 18 bases in between. Only in-frame clones appear in the TCRdb table, and some are missing; sequencing was by immunoSEQ multiplex PCR. Counted here are about 61,000 clones, roughly four fifths occurring once; the ten biggest clones make up around 3.4%. The chain combines TRBV28 with TRBJ1-2; no clear D. The starting material was CD4+ or CD8+ T cells sorted from blood, obtained in a trial of the OX40 agonist ivuxolimab. This clonotype originated in an adult with an advanced solid tumor such as melanoma, head and neck, liver or kidney cancer. The CDR3 is CASSNPTVSGYGYTF. The CDR3 DNA is TGTGCCAGCAGCAACCCTACAGTTTCTGGCTATGGCTACACCTTC.